The 2 T cell receptor beta chains reported below all come from one sample, sequenced in a study of T-cell reconstitution after alpha-beta-depleted transplantation in children. Unique molecular identifiers were incorporated into the prepared TCRbeta library. TCRdb re-called the PCR reads with MiXCR, one entry per CDR3 protein. The table has a few hundred thousand distinct CDR3 sequences, roughly a quarter seen once. The input for sequencing was PBMCs, mostly from graft donor cells, taken 360 days after TCRalphabeta/CD19-depleted stem cell transplant. The receptors derive from a female patient aged 2 to 10 who had a stem cell transplant for congenital amegakaryocytic thrombocytopenia, so the T cells may come from the graft donor.

As regards this clonotype: Sequence at one end of the junction differs from germline and may be a read error. The genes are TRBV12-3 or TRBV12-4 and TRBJ1-1, with 8 bases fitting TRBD1. The length of the CDR3 is 13 residues. In DNA, the CDR3 is TGCGCCAGCAGGACAGGGTTGGCCACTGAAGCTTTCTTT. Its translation is CASRTGLATEAFF.

This clonotype was observed a handful of times. CDR3 sequence (DNA): TGTGCCATCAGTCCCGGGACGCATGAGCAGTTCTTC. Translated, it gives CAISPGTHEQFF. The V and J genes are TRBV10-3 and TRBJ2-1; D is tentatively TRBD1 or TRBD2 (5 bases each). Trimming removed 5 bases at V and 8 bases at J, with 10 bases between. The CDR3 is made up of 12 amino acids. Per germline, CDR1 ENHRY and CDR2 SYGVKD.